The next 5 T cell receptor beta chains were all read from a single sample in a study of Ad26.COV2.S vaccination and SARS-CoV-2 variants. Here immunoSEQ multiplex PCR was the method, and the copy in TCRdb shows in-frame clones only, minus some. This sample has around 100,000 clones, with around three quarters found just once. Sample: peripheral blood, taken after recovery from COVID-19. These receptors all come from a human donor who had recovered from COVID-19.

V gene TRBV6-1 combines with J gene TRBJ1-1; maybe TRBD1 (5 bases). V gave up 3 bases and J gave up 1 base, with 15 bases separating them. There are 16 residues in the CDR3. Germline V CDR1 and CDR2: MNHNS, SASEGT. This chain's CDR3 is CASSDPLTTGNTEAFF. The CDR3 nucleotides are TGTGCCAGCAGTGATCCCCTCACTACAGGGAACACTGAAGCTTTCTTT.

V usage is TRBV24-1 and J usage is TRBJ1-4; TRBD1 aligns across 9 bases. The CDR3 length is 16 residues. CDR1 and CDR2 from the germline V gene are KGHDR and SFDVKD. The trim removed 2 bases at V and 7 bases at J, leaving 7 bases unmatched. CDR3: CATSDSTGTGFEKLFF. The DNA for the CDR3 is TGTGCCACCAGTGATTCGACCGGGACAGGGTTTGAAAAACTGTTTTTT.

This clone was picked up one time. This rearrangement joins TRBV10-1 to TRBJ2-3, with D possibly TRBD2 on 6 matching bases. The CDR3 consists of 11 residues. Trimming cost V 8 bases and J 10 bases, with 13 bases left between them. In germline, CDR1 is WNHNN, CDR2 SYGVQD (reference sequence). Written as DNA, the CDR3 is TGCGCCAGCGGCGGGGCTAGCGCGCAGTATTTT. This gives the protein CASGGASAQYF.

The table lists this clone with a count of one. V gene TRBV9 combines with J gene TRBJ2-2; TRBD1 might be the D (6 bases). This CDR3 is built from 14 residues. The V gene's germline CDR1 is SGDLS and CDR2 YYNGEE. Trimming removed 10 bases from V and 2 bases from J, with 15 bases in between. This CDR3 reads CASGVGVNTGELFF. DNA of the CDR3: TGTGCCTCAGGGGTAGGGGTAAACACCGGGGAGCTGTTTTTT.

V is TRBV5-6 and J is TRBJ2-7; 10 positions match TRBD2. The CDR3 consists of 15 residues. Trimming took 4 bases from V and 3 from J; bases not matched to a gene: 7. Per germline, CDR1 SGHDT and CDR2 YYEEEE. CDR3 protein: CASSLGVAGGYEQYF. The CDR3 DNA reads TGTGCCAGCAGCCTCGGGGTAGCGGGGGGCTACGAGCAGTACTTC.